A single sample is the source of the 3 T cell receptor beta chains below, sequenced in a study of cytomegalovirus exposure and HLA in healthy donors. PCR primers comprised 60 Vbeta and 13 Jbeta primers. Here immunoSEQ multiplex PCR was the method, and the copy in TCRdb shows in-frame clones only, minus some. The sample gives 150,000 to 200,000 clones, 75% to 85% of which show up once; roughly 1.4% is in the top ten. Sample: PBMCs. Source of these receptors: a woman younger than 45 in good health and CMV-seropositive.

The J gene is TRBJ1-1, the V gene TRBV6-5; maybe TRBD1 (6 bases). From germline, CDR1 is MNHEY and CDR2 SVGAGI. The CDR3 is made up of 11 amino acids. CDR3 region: CGTGMNTEAFF. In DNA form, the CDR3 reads TGTGGTACAGGGATGAACACTGAAGCTTTCTTT.

This CDR3 is CASSLAGKLFF. In nucleotides, the CDR3 is TGTGCCAGCAGCTTAGCGGGAAAACTGTTTTTT. This rearrangement joins TRBV11-3 to TRBJ1-4, with unresolved D. The V gene lost 1 base and the J gene lost 10 bases, with 4 bases spanning the gap. The CDR3 consists of 11 residues. The germline CDR1 and CDR2 sequences are SGHNT and YENEEA.

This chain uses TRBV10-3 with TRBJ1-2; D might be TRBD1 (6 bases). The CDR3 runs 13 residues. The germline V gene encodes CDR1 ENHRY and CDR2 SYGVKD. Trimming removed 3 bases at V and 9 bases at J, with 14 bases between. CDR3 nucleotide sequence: TGTGCCATCAGTGAAATCCAGGGGACGAGCTACACCTTC. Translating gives CAISEIQGTSYTF.